These 29 T cell receptor beta chains originate from one sample sequenced in a study of spatial heterogeneity in lung cancer. As for time point: sample taken at primary tumor resection. In TCRdb, the 5' RACE reads were re-called with MiXCR into one record per CDR3 protein. The sample lists just over 75,000 distinct CDR3 sequences; 8% were seen once. This specimen consisted of PBMCs, obtained at surgery. These receptors originate from a male donor with early-stage non-small cell lung cancer.

This clonotype was picked up many times. The chain combines TRBV29-1 with TRBJ2-1; D not resolved. CDR3 length: 10 residues. Germline lookup yields CDR1 SQVTM and CDR2 ANQGSEA. V was pared by 4 bases and J by 6 bases, with 4 bases between. CDR3 loop: CSVGLNEQFF. CDR3 in DNA: TGCAGCGTTGGACTCAATGAGCAGTTCTTC.

This clonotype has only a few counts. The rearrangement uses TRBV28 and TRBJ1-5; TRBD1 aligns across 10 bases. After removal of 6 bases from V and 5 bases from J, the junction contained 7 bases not matched to a gene. Germline CDR1 and CDR2: MDHEN and SYDVKM. This CDR3 region has 15 residues. CDR3 bases: TGTGCCAGCAGCCTCCGGACAGGGGGTGATCAGCCCCAGCATTTT. It codes for CASSLRTGGDQPQHF. Filled out from reference TRBV28 and TRBJ1-5, the complete variable domain reads DVKVTQSSRYLVKRTGEKVFLECVQDMDHENMFWYRQDPGLGLRLIYFSYDVKMKEKGDIPEGYSVSREKKERFSLILESASTNQTSMYLCASSLRTGGDQPQHFGDGTRLSIL.

The table lists this clonotype with a few counts. This rearrangement joins TRBV7-9 to TRBJ2-7, with a tentative D call TRBD1 (6 bases). Germline V CDR1 and CDR2: SEHNR, FQNEAQ (reference sequence). The CDR3 loop spans 13 amino acids. V lost 9 bases and J 2 bases, leaving 14 bases between the germline ends. The CDR3 nucleotides read TGTGCCAGTGGGCCCGGGGACACCTACGAGCAGTACTTC. It yields the protein CASGPGDTYEQYF.

This clonotype was seen ten or more times. This chain joins TRBV5-1 and TRBJ2-2, with TRBD2 identical over 11 bases. Trimming at V came to 0 bases and at J to 11 bases, leaving 15 bases not matched to a gene. CDR1 SGHRS and CDR2 YFSETQ come from the germline V gene. The CDR3 loop spans 18 amino acids. CDR3 in DNA: TGCGCCAGCAGCTTGGTGGTAGCGGGAGGGCCGGACACCACTGAGCTGTTTTTT. This gives the protein CASSLVVAGGPDTTELFF.

This clonotype came up a few times. The rearrangement joins TRBV2 to TRBJ1-1, with 9 bases lining up with TRBD1. Trimming took 4 bases from V and 5 from J; bases not matched to a gene: 14. The CDR3 consists of 17 residues. Germline CDR1 SNHLY, CDR2 FYNNEI. CDR3 residues: CASSGDREGEPGTEAFF. In DNA, the CDR3 is TGTGCCAGCAGTGGGGACAGGGAGGGAGAACCGGGTACTGAAGCTTTCTTT.

This clonotype has only a few counts. The V call is TRBV7-6, the J call TRBJ1-6; 7 positions match TRBD1. CDR1 and CDR2 from the germline V gene are SGHVS and FNYEAQ. CDR3 length equals 15 residues. Trimming took 5 bases from V and 8 from J; bases not matched to a gene: 9. CDR3 residues: CASSPVQGLDSPLHF. CDR3 coding DNA: TGTGCCAGCAGCCCCGTACAGGGGTTGGATTCACCCCTCCACTTT.

The chain is built from TRBV5-6 and TRBJ2-7, with 8 bases identical to TRBD1. Germline V gene sequence: CDR1 SGHDT, CDR2 YYEEEE. The CDR3 runs 14 residues. After removal of 0 bases from V and 5 bases from J, the junction contained 4 bases not matched to a gene. The CDR3 loop is CASSLGTGNHEQYF. The CDR3 coding sequence is TGTGCCAGCAGCTTGGGGACAGGGAACCACGAGCAGTACTTC.

This clonotype appeared many times. The rearrangement joins TRBV29-1 to TRBJ2-5; D is uncertain. The V end lost 2 bases, the J end lost 2 bases, and 3 bases lay between the germline ends. CDR1 and CDR2 (germline): SQVTM, ANQGSEA. The CDR3 is 11 residues long. The CDR3 nucleotides read TGCAGCGTTGAAAGACAAGAGACCCAGTACTTC. Residues: CSVERQETQYF.

This clonotype was observed many times. This chain uses TRBV9 with TRBJ1-5; D is perhaps TRBD1 (5 bases). Germline CDR1 is SGDLS and CDR2 is YYNGEE. The CDR3 totals 14 residues. V was cut by 0 bases and J by 3 bases, with 7 bases left in between. The CDR3 DNA follows: TGTGCCAGCAGCGTAGGGGGACCCAATCAGCCCCAGCATTTT. Its translation is CASSVGGPNQPQHF.

The chain links TRBV6-1 to TRBJ1-1; TRBD1 agrees at 11 bases. The J segment lost 6 bases and the V segment lost 6 bases, leaving 6 bases of the junction unmatched. Germline V gene data show CDR1 as MNHNS and CDR2 as SASEGT. The CDR3 totals 14 residues. CDR3 sequence (DNA): TGTGCCAGCAGGGACAGGGGGCGGCTGGCTGAAGCTTTCTTT. This codes for CASRDRGRLAEAFF.

This clonotype was counted at least ten times. The J gene is TRBJ1-1, the V gene TRBV5-4; 10 positions match TRBD1. V was pared by 4 bases and J by 6 bases, with 6 bases of the junction left unmatched. The CDR3 totals 14 residues. Germline V lookup: CDR1 SGHNT, CDR2 YYREEE (reference sequence). CDR3 bases: TGTGCCAGCAGCCAGGACAGGGGGAGAGCTGAAGCTTTCTTT. Translated, it gives CASSQDRGRAEAFF.

This clonotype was counted only a few times. V gene TRBV11-3 combines with J gene TRBJ2-4; D is ambiguous. This CDR3 contains 12 residues. The germline V gene has CDR1 SGHNT and CDR2 YENEEA. The germline V and J ends were trimmed by 4 bases and 5 bases, with 6 bases remaining between them. DNA for the CDR3: TGTGCCAGCAGCTCCACCGAAAACATTCAGTACTTC. This codes for CASSSTENIQYF.

This chain connects TRBV2 to TRBJ1-1; D gene uncertain. In germline, CDR1 is SNHLY, CDR2 FYNNEI. V lost 6 bases, J lost 3 bases, and 5 bases lay in between. The CDR3 contains 11 residues. The CDR3 coding sequence is TGTGCCAGCAGAGGGTACACTGAAGCTTTCTTT. This gives the protein CASRGYTEAFF.

V gene TRBV12-3 or TRBV12-4 combines with J gene TRBJ2-5; 7 bases map to TRBD1. The CDR3 length is 14 residues. The ends lost 3 bases at V and 5 bases at J; junction bases unmatched: 6. The chain's CDR3 is CASSFTGVGETQYF. The CDR3 nucleotides are TGTGCCAGCAGTTTCACAGGGGTTGGGGAGACCCAGTACTTC.

In this sample, this clonotype turned up many times. This chain links TRBV9 with TRBJ1-4; no clear D gene. The germline V gene encodes CDR1 SGDLS and CDR2 YYNGEE. V was trimmed by 1 base and J by 7 bases, leaving 20 bases between them. The CDR3 is 17 amino acids. DNA for the CDR3: TGTGCCAGCAGCGTAAGTCATTCTTCTGGAGAACGTGAAAAACTGTTTTTT. Encoded protein: CASSVSHSSGEREKLFF.

This clonotype was observed many times. V usage is TRBV2 and J usage is TRBJ2-2; D possibly uses TRBD1 or TRBD2 (6 bases each). V was pared by 6 bases and J by 3 bases, with 14 bases between. This CDR3 is built from 15 residues. Germline V lookup: CDR1 SNHLY, CDR2 FYNNEI. CDR3 coding DNA: TGTGCCAGCAGGGGGGCGGGACTCTACACCGGGGAGCTGTTTTTT. It codes for CASRGAGLYTGELFF.

There are many counts of this clonotype. CDR3 sequence reads: CSVSPGTANEQYF. The CDR3 DNA sequence: TGCAGCGTTAGCCCCGGGACAGCGAACGAGCAGTACTTC. This chain connects TRBV29-1 to TRBJ2-7, with TRBD1 matching 7 bases. Trimming took 5 bases from V and 5 from J; bases not matched to a gene: 9. Per germline, CDR1 SQVTM and CDR2 ANQGSEA. The CDR3 sequence is 13 residues long.

This clonotype was counted only a few times. The chain couples TRBV6-1 to TRBJ1-1; D not certain. Germline CDR1 and CDR2: MNHNS and SASEGT. V was shortened by 0 bases and J by 8 bases, with 7 bases between the two germline ends. The CDR3 has 12 residues. This CDR3 is CASSEAPREAFF. The CDR3 nucleotides are TGTGCCAGCAGTGAAGCCCCGAGGGAAGCTTTCTTT.

The rearrangement uses TRBV2 and TRBJ1-1; 7 bases align to TRBD1. Germline V gene data show CDR1 as SNHLY and CDR2 as FYNNEI. The CDR3 spans 15 residues. V shed 7 bases, J shed 4 bases, and the junction held 12 bases outside the gene matches. The CDR3 here is CASIGDRAIPTEAFF. The CDR3 nucleotides read TGTGCCAGCATAGGCGACAGGGCAATTCCCACTGAAGCTTTCTTT.

The chain couples TRBV15 to TRBJ1-2; maybe TRBD1 (5 bases). The germline V gene has CDR1 LNHNV and CDR2 YYDKDF (reference sequence). The CDR3 is 12 amino acids. V was trimmed by 1 base and J by 8 bases, leaving 8 bases between them. Here the CDR3 reads CATSRGGDGYTF. The CDR3, as DNA: TGTGCCACCAGCAGAGGAGGGGACGGCTACACCTTC.

This clonotype showed up just a few times. The chain joins TRBV3-1 to TRBJ2-1; TRBD1 aligns across 8 bases. This CDR3 has 15 amino acids. CDR1 and CDR2 from the germline V gene are LGHDT and YNNKEL (reference sequence). V shed 1 base and J 6 bases; nucleotides not matched to a gene: 5. The CDR3 here is CASSQARGPGNEQFF. Written as DNA, the CDR3 is TGTGCCAGCAGCCAAGCCAGGGGGCCCGGCAATGAGCAGTTCTTC.

V is TRBV19 and J is TRBJ1-1; the D gene is possibly TRBD1 (6 bases). The germline V gene encodes CDR1 LNHDA and CDR2 SQIVND (reference sequence). The CDR3 consists of 13 residues. V gave up 0 bases and J gave up 11 bases, with 13 bases separating them. The CDR3 DNA reads TGTGCCAGTAGTATAGAACCGGGGGCGGGTGCTTTCTTT. Translated: CASSIEPGAGAFF. Full variable domain (missing parts from reference TRBV19 and TRBJ1-1): DGGITQSPKYLFRKEGQNVTLSCEQNLNHDAMYWYRQDPGQGLRLIYYSQIVNDFQKGDIAEGYSVSREKKESFPLTVTSAQKNPTAFYLCASSIEPGAGAFFGQGTRLTVV.

The chain combines TRBV7-8 with TRBJ2-1; D is perhaps TRBD2 (5 bases). Trimming cost V 4 bases and J 4 bases, with 14 bases left between them. The CDR3 has 15 residues. Germline CDR1 and CDR2: SGHVS and FQNEAQ. The CDR3 DNA reads TGTGCCAGCAGCTCGGACTTACTCCTTTACAATGAGCAGTTCTTC. This gives the protein CASSSDLLLYNEQFF.

This clonotype came up a few times. V and J are TRBV18 and TRBJ2-5; no firm D call. V shed 3 bases and J shed 4 bases, with 6 bases lying between them. Germline CDR1 reads KGHSH; CDR2 reads LQKENI. CDR3 length: 12 residues. The CDR3 spells CASSPAGETQYF. CDR3 DNA: TGTGCCAGCTCACCGGCCGGAGAGACCCAGTACTTC.

This clonotype was recorded a few times. V and J are TRBV12-3 or TRBV12-4 and TRBJ1-1, with D possibly TRBD1 on 6 matching bases. The CDR3 is 16 amino acids. Trimming removed 4 bases at V and 4 bases at J, with 19 bases between. CDR3 coding DNA: TGTGCCAGCAGTTCTGGACAGCCTACCTCGGGCACTGAAGCTTTCTTT. Translated, it gives CASSSGQPTSGTEAFF.

V gene TRBV7-2 combines with J gene TRBJ2-7, with 10 bases aligning to TRBD1. The CDR3 is made up of 16 amino acids. The germline V gene has CDR1 SGHTA and CDR2 FQGNSA. V dropped 3 bases and J dropped 1; count of bases not matched to a gene: 6. This CDR3 is CASSFRRDRGSYEQYF. CDR3 DNA sequence: TGTGCCAGCAGCTTCCGCCGGGACAGGGGATCCTACGAGCAGTACTTC.

This clonotype was counted between two and nine times. The chain recombines TRBV6-4 with TRBJ1-2; a weak D match, TRBD1 (6 bases). The length of the CDR3 is 14 residues. Germline V CDR1 and CDR2: MRHNA, SNTAGT. V shed 2 bases and J shed 8 bases, with 15 bases lying between them. The CDR3 DNA is TGTGCCAGCAGTGACGGGACATCGAAGGCCGGCTACACCTTC. It yields the protein CASSDGTSKAGYTF.

V gene TRBV5-1 combines with J gene TRBJ2-1; D not resolved. The CDR3 is made up of 14 amino acids. Germline V CDR1 and CDR2: SGHRS, YFSETQ. Trimming removed 4 bases from V and 0 bases from J, with 8 bases in between. CDR3: CASSTLGSYNEQFF. CDR3 coding DNA: TGCGCCAGCAGCACTCTGGGCTCCTACAATGAGCAGTTCTTC.

This clonotype appeared many times. V is TRBV4-1 and J is TRBJ2-2; TRBD2 aligns across 9 bases. The CDR3 has 17 amino acids. Per the germline V gene, CDR1 is MGHRA and CDR2 is YSYEKL. The V and J ends lost 4 bases and 1 base, in that order; junction bases with no gene match: 7. The CDR3 reads CASSPSGTRRNTGELFF. For the CDR3, the DNA is TGCGCCAGCAGCCCTAGCGGGACACGGAGGAACACCGGGGAGCTGTTTTTT.